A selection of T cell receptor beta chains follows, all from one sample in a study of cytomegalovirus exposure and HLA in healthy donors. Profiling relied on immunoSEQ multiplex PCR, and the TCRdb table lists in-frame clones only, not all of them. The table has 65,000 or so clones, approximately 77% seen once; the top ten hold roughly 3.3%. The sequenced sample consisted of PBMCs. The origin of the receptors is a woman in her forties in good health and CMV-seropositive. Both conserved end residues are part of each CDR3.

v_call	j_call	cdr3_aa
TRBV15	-	CATSQTLQYEQYF
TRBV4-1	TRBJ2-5	CASSLSGGAGETQYF
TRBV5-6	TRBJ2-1	CASSLASYNEQFF
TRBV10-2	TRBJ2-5	CASSLREETQYF
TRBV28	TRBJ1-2	CASITGQSRGYTF
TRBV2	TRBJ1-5	CASMKGGRGNQPQHF
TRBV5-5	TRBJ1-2	CASSLGQADVYGYTF
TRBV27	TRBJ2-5	CASSLGPPQETQYF
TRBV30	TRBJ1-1	CAWSEKLLLPEAFF
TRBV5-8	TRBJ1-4	CASSLAGGGKLFF
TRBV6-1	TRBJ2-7	CASSEAVGGNYEQYF
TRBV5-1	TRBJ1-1	CASSRAQGRMNTEAFF
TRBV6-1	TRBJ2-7	CASSEAGTGAYEQYF
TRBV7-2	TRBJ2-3	CASSAGGDSSTDTQYF
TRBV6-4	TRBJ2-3	CASSLAPAGGSTDTQYF
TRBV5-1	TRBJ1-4	CASSLSAGRNEKLFF
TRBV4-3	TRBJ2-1	CASSQEGTDSSYNEQFF
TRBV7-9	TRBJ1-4	CASSTRSEKLFF
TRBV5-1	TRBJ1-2	CASSLASSSYGYTF
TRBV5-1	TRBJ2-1	CASSGGAYNEQFF
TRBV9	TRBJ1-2	CASSVGGDYGYTF
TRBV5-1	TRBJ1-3	CASSPGQGSGNTIYF
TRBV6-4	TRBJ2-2	CASSPAETSGGLNTGELFF
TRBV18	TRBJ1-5	CASSPTGTGNQPQHF
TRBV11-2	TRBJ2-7	CASSLDLNEQYF
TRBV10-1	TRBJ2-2	CASSDEAGFTGELFF
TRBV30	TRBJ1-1	CAWSWGGVNTEAFF
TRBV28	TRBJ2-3	CASSPLLAGGADTQYF
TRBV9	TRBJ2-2	CASSVVAGAGELFF
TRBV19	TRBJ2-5	CASSIRAGPETQYF
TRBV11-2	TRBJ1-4	CASSLEGTWNEKLFF
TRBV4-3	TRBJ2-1	CASSPRGTNSYNEQFF
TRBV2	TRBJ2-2	CASSKQNTGELFF